This T cell receptor (beta chain) was captured by sequencing in a study of T cells after yellow fever vaccination. About the study: Any fraction with a low cell number was prepared using SMART-Seq v4 Ultra Low Input.

This clonotype was seen more than once but under ten times. Antigen specificity is unknown. Trimming at V came to 3 bases and at J to 6 bases, leaving 7 bases not matched to a gene. The CDR3 length is 15 residues. The germline CDR1 and CDR2 sequences are SGDLS and YYNGEE. For TCR, cDNA came from 5'RACE template switching, which added a universal primer site and UMIs. TCRdb re-derived calls from the 5' RACE reads in MiXCR, one entry per CDR3 protein. This sample has roughly 49,000 distinct CDR3 sequences, with approximately 7% found just once. Whole-study results and caveats: CD4 and CD8 compartments shared a small share of clonotypes, likely from convergent recombination.

This chain connects TRBV9 to TRBJ1-3; TRBD1 matches 9 bases. The specimen was CD8+ T cells sorted from PBMCs, collected around 16 days after the first yellow fever vaccination. The sequence came from a man in his late teens or twenties who received the YFV17D yellow fever vaccine. The CDR3 sequence: CASSAPGQGLNTIYF. In DNA form, the CDR3 reads TGTGCCAGCAGCGCGCCGGGACAGGGTTTAAACACCATATATTTT.